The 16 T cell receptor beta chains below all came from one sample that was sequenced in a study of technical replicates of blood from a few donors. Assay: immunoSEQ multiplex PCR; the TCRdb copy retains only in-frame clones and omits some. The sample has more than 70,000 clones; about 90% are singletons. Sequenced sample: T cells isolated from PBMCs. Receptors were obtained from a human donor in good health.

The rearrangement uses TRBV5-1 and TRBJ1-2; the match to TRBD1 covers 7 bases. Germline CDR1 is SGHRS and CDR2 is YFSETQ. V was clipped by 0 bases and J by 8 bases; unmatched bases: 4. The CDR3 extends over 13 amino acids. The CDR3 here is CASSLEGARGYTF. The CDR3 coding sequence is TGCGCCAGCAGCTTGGAGGGGGCCAGAGGCTACACCTTC.

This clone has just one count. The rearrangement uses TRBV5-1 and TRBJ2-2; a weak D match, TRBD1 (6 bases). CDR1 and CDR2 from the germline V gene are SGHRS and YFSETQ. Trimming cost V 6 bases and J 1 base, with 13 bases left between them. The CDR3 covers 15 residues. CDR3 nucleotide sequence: TGCGCCAGCAAGGTGCGACAGGAGAACACCGGGGAGCTGTTTTTT. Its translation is CASKVRQENTGELFF.

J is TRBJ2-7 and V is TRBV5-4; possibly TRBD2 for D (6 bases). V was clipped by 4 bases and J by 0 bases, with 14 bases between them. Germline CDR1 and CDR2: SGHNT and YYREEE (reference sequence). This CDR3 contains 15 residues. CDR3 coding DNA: TGTGCCAGCAGCGTCGGAGGGTTCAGCTCCTACGAGCAGTACTTC. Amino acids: CASSVGGFSSYEQYF.

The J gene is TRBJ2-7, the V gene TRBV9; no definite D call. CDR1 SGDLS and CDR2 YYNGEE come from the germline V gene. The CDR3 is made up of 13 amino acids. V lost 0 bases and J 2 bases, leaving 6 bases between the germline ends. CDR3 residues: CASSVGLAYEQYF. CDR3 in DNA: TGTGCCAGCAGCGTAGGGCTAGCCTACGAGCAGTACTTC.

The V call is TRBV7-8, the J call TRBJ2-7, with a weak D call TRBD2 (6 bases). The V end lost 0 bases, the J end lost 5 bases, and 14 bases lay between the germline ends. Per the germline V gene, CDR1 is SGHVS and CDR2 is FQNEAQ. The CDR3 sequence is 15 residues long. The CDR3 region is CASSLAWSERDEQYF. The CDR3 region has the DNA TGTGCCAGCAGCTTAGCTTGGTCCGAGCGGGACGAGCAGTACTTC.

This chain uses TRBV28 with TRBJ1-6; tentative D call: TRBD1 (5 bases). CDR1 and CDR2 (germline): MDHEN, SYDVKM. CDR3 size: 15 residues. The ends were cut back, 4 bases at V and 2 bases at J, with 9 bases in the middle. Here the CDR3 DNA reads TGTGCCAGCAGTTCCCCAGGGACCTATAATTCACCCCTCCACTTT. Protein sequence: CASSSPGTYNSPLHF.

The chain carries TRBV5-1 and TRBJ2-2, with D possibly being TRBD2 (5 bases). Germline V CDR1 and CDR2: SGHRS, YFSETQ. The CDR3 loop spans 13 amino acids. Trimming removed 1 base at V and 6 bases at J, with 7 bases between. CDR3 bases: TGCGCCAGCAGCTTGCGGGGATCCGGGGAGCTGTTTTTT. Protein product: CASSLRGSGELFF.

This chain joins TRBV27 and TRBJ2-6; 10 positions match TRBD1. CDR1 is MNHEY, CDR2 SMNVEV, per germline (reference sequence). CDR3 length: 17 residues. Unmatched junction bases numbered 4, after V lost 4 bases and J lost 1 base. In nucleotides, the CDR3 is TGTGCCAGCAGTTGGACAGGGGGGACGTCTGGGGCCAACGTCCTGACTTTC. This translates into CASSWTGGTSGANVLTF.

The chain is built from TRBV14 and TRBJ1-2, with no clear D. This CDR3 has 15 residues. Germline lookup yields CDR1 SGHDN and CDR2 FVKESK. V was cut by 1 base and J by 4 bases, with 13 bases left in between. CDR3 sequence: CASSQGLSTIYGYTF. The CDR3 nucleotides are TGTGCCAGCAGCCAAGGTCTTAGTACCATCTATGGCTACACCTTC. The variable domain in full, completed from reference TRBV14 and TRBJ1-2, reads EAGVTQFPSHSVIEKGQTVTLRCDPISGHDNLYWYRRVMGKEIKFLLHFVKESKQDESGMPNNRFLAERTGGTYSTLKVQPAELEDSGVYFCASSQGLSTIYGYTFGSGTRLTVV.

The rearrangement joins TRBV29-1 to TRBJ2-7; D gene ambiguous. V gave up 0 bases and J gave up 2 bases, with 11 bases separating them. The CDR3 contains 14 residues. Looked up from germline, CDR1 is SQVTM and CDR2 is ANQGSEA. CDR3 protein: CSVEEAGRPYEQYF. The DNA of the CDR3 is TGCAGCGTTGAAGAGGCAGGAAGACCCTACGAGCAGTACTTC.

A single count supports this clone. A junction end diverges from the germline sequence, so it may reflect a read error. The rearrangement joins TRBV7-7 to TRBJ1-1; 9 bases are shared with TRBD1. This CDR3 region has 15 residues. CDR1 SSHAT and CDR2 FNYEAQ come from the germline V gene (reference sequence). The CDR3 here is CASSPLDRGDTEAFF. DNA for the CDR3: TGTGCTAGCAGTCCCCTAGACAGGGGGGACACTGAAGCTTTCTTT.

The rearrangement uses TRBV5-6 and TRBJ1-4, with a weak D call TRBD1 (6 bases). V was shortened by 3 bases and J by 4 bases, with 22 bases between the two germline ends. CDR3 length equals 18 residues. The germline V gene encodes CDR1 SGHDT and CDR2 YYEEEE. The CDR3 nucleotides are TGTGCCAGCAGCTATGGACAGTTCGTTCAGCGATATAATGAAAAACTGTTTTTT. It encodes CASSYGQFVQRYNEKLFF.

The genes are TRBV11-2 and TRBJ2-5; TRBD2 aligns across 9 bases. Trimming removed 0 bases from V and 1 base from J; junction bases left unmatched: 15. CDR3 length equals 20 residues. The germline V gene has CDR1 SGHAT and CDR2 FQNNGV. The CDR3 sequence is CASSLDYIPLAGGSQETQYF. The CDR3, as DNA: TGTGCCAGCAGCTTAGATTACATCCCATTGGCGGGGGGGTCCCAAGAGACCCAGTACTTC.

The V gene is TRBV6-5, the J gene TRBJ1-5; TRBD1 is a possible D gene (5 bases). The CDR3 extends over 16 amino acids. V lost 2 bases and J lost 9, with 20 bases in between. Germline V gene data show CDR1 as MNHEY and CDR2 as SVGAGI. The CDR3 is CASSYSKAGLGLPQHF. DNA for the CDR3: TGTGCCAGCAGTTACAGTAAAGCTGGATTGGGGCTGCCCCAGCATTTT.

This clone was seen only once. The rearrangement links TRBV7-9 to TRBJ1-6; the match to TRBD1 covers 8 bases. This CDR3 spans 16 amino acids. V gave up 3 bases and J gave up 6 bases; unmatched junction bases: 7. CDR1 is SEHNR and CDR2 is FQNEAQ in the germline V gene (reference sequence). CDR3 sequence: CASSFLIDRGNSPLHF. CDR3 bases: TGTGCCAGCAGCTTTTTAATTGACAGGGGTAATTCACCCCTCCACTTT.

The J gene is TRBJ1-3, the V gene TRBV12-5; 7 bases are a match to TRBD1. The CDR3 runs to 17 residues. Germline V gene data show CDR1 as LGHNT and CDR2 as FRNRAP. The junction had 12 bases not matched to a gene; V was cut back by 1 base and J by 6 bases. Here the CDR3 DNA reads TGTGCTAGTGGTTTGGATGTCCCGGGACAGCAACTAAACACCATATATTTT. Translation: CASGLDVPGQQLNTIYF. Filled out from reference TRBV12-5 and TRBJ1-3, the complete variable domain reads DARVTQTPRHKVTEMGQEVTMRCQPILGHNTVFWYRQTMMQGLELLAYFRNRAPLDDSGMPKDRFSAEMPDATLATLKIQPSEPRDSAVYFCASGLDVPGQQLNTIYFGEGSWLTVV.